One and the same sample provided the 10 T cell receptor beta chains below, sequenced in a study of spatial heterogeneity in lung cancer. Time point given: sample taken at primary tumor resection. Extraction of whole RNA from tumor, nontumor lung or frozen PBMC preceded unsorted sequencing. TCRdb reanalysed the 5' RACE reads using MiXCR and keeps one entry per CDR3 protein. The sample consists of 20,000 to 30,000 distinct CDR3 sequences, roughly 4.8% of them appearing once. Here the sequenced sample was PBMCs, taken at surgery. The origin of the receptors is a male donor with early-stage non-small cell lung cancer.

By sample fraction, this clonotype is medium-sized. V and J are TRBV7-9 and TRBJ1-2, with no clear D. In germline, CDR1 is SEHNR, CDR2 FQNEAQ (reference sequence). V was clipped by 4 bases and J by 3 bases, with 15 bases between them. This CDR3 is 15 amino acids long. Written as DNA, the CDR3 is TGTGCCAGCAGCTATGGTCTCGGCCCCCACTATGGCTACACCTTC. Translation gives CASSYGLGPHYGYTF.

There are many counts of this clonotype. V and J are TRBV6-2 or TRBV6-3 and TRBJ2-7; D unclear. Per germline, CDR1 MNHEY and CDR2 SVGEGT. CDR3 length: 12 residues. Trimming took 6 bases from V and 4 from J, leaving 10 bases between them. As DNA, the CDR3 is TGTGCCAGCAGGAAGGCTGGATACGAGCAGTACTTC. Its protein is CASRKAGYEQYF.

This clonotype was observed many times. This chain connects TRBV12-3 or TRBV12-4 to TRBJ2-1; 8 nucleotides align to TRBD1. The CDR3 contains 14 residues. V shed 6 bases and J 8 bases; nucleotides not matched to a gene: 9. The CDR3 DNA follows: TGTGCCAGCAGCGCACGGACAGGGACCCATGAGCAGTTCTTC. Its translation: CASSARTGTHEQFF.

This clonotype is judged medium-sized. The J gene is TRBJ2-4, the V gene TRBV20-1; 7 nucleotides line up with TRBD1. There are 14 residues in the CDR3. After removal of 0 bases from V and 5 bases from J, the junction contained 4 bases not matched to a gene. Germline-derived CDR1 and CDR2 are DFQATT and SNEGSKA (reference sequence). In DNA, the CDR3 is TGCAGTGCTAGAGAGTGGCAGGGGGAAAACATTCAGTACTTC. It is translated as CSAREWQGENIQYF.

This clonotype was seen repeatedly, ten times or more. The J gene is TRBJ1-5, the V gene TRBV6-5; no clear D. The CDR3 has 15 residues. Looked up from germline, CDR1 is MNHEY and CDR2 is SVGAGI. Trimming cost V 0 bases and J 6 bases, with 12 bases left between them. CDR3 protein: CASSYSIPLGQPQHF. DNA of the CDR3: TGTGCCAGCAGTTACTCGATTCCCTTGGGTCAGCCCCAGCATTTT.

This clonotype is termed medium-sized. This sequence joins TRBV7-2 and TRBJ2-1; D may be TRBD1 (5 bases). Germline V gene sequence: CDR1 SGHTA, CDR2 FQGNSA. The CDR3 sequence is 16 residues long. The germline V and J ends were trimmed by 4 bases and 2 bases, with 15 bases remaining between them. The CDR3 sequence is CASSSGGHYTYNEQFF. In DNA, the CDR3 is TGTGCCAGCAGCTCCGGCGGACACTATACCTACAATGAGCAGTTCTTC.

This clonotype was picked up a small number of times. V usage is TRBV6-5 and J usage is TRBJ2-1; 7 bases align to TRBD1. CDR1 and CDR2 from the germline V gene are MNHEY and SVGAGI. The ends lost 5 bases at V and 3 bases at J; junction bases unmatched: 7. The CDR3 length is 15 residues. In DNA, the CDR3 is TGTGCCAGCAGTCGCACAGGGGTCAGCTACAATGAGCAGTTCTTC. This sequence encodes CASSRTGVSYNEQFF.

Judged by abundance, this clonotype is medium-sized. This chain joins TRBV28 and TRBJ2-5, with D perhaps being TRBD1 or TRBD2 (5 bases each). Trimming stripped 7 bases from V and 2 bases from J, with 17 bases between. In germline, CDR1 is MDHEN, CDR2 SYDVKM. This CDR3 spans 15 amino acids. This chain's CDR3 is CASTPLGTEQETQYF. As DNA, the CDR3 is TGTGCCAGCACCCCCCTTGGGACCGAGCAAGAGACCCAGTACTTC.

This clonotype was seen many times. The V call is TRBV7-2, the J call TRBJ2-3, with D perhaps TRBD2 (8 bases). In germline, CDR1 is SGHTA, CDR2 FQGNSA. The germline V and J ends were trimmed by 5 bases and 11 bases, with 17 bases remaining between them. CDR3 size: 13 residues. CDR3 sequence (DNA): TGTGCCAGCAGCCACAGGGGACTAGGGGGGCAGTATTTT. Protein product: CASSHRGLGGQYF.

The table lists this clonotype with many counts. The rearrangement uses TRBV11-1 and TRBJ2-6; 7 nucleotides agree with TRBD2. Losses at the gene ends were 5 bases for V and 2 bases for J; bases not matched to a gene: 6. CDR3 length: 16 amino acids. CDR1 and CDR2 from the germline V gene are SGHAT and FQDESV (reference sequence). The DNA of the CDR3 is TGTGCCAGCAGCCCAGTTGGGGGGGCTGGGGCCAACGTCCTGACTTTC. As protein: CASSPVGGAGANVLTF. Based on the CDR3 plus reference TRBV11-1 and TRBJ2-6, the full variable domain is EAEVAQSPRYKITEKSQAVAFWCDPISGHATLYWYRQILGQGPELLVQFQDESVVDDSQLPKDRFSAERLKGVDSTLKIQPAELGDSAMYLCASSPVGGAGANVLTFGAGSRLTVL.